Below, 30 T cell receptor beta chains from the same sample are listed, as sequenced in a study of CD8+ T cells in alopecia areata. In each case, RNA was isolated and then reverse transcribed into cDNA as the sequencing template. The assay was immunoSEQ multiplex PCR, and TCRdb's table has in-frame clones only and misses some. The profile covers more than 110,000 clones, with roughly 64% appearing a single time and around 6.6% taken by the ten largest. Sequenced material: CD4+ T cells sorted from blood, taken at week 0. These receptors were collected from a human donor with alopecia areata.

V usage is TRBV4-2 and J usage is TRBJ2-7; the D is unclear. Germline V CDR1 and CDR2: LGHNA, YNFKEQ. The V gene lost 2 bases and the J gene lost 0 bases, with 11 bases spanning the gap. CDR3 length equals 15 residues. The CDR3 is CASSQSPASSYEQYF. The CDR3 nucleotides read TGTGCCAGCAGCCAATCCCCAGCAAGCTCCTACGAGCAGTACTTC.

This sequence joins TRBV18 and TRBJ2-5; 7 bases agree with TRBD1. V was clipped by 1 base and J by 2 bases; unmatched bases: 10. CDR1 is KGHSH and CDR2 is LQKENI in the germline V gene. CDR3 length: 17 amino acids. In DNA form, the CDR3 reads TGTGCCAGCTCACCACAGGGGGCCCTCGTACGGCAAGAGACCCAGTACTTC. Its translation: CASSPQGALVRQETQYF.

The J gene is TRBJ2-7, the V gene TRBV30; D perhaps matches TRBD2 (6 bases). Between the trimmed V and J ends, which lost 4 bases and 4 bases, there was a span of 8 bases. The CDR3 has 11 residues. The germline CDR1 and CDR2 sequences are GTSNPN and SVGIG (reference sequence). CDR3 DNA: TGTGCCTGGACTGCGGGGTACGAGCAGTACTTC. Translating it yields CAWTAGYEQYF. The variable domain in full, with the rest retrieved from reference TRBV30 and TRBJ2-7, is SQTIHQWPATLVQPVGSPLSLECTVEGTSNPNLYWYRQAAGRGLQLLFYSVGIGQISSEVPQNLSASRPQDRQFILSSKKLLLSDSGFYLCAWTAGYEQYFGPGTRLTVT.

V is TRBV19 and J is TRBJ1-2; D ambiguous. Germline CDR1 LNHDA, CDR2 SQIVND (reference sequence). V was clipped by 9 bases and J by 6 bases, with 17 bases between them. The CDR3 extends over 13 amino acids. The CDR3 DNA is TGTGCCAGCCAATGGACGGAACGGAATGGCTACACCTTC. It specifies CASQWTERNGYTF.

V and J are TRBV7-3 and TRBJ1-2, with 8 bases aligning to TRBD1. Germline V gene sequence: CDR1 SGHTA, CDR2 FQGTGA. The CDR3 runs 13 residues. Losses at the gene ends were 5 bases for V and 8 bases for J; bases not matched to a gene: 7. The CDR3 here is CASSQTDRGGYTF. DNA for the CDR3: TGTGCCAGCAGCCAAACAGACAGGGGCGGCTACACCTTC.

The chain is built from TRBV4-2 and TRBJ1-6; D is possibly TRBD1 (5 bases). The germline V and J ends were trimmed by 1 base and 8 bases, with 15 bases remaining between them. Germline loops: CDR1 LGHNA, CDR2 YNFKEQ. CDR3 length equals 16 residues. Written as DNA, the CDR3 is TGTGCCAGCAGCCAAGGAAGGCCAGGGCTGCATTCACCCCTCCACTTT. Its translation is CASSQGRPGLHSPLHF.

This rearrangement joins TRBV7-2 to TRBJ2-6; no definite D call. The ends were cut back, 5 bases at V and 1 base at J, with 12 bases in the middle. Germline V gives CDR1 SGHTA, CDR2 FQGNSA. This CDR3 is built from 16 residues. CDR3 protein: CASSPQKASGANVLTF. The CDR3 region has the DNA TGTGCCAGCAGCCCACAAAAGGCTTCTGGGGCCAACGTCCTGACTTTC.

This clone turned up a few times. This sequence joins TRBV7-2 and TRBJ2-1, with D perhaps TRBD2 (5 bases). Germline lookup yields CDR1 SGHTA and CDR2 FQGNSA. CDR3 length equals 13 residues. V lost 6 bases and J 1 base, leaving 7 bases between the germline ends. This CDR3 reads CASREGSYNEQFF. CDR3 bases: TGTGCCAGCAGAGAGGGATCCTACAATGAGCAGTTCTTC.

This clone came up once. CDR3 region: CASSRLGQGAYGYTF. In DNA form, the CDR3 reads TGTGCCAGCAGCCGACTTGGACAGGGGGCGTATGGCTACACCTTC. J is TRBJ1-2 and V is TRBV6-5, with 11 bases that match TRBD1. This CDR3 has 15 residues. Trimming at V came to 6 bases and at J to 5 bases, leaving 8 bases not matched to a gene. Per germline, CDR1 MNHEY and CDR2 SVGAGI.

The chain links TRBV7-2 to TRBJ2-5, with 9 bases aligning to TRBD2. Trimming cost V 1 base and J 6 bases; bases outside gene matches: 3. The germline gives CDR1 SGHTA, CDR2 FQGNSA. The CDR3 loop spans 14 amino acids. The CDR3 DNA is TGTGCCAGCAGCTTAGTTAGCGGGGGACAGACCCAGTACTTC. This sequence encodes CASSLVSGGQTQYF.

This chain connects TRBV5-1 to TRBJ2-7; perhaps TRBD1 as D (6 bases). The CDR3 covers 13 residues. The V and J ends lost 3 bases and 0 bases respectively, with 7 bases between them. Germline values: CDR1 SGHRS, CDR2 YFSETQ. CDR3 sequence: CASSWTASYEQYF. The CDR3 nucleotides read TGCGCCAGCAGCTGGACAGCCTCCTACGAGCAGTACTTC.

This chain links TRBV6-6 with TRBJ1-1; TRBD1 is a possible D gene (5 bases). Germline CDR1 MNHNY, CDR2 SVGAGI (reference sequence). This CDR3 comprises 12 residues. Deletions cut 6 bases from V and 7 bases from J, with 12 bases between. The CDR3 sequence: CASSLVGGEAFF. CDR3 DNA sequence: TGTGCCAGCAGCCTTGTTGGGGGTGAAGCTTTCTTT.

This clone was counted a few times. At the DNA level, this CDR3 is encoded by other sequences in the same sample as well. The CDR3 here is CAWSVGRHTEAFF. CDR3 sequence (DNA): TGTGCCTGGAGTGTAGGACGCCACACTGAAGCTTTCTTT. The J gene is TRBJ1-1, the V gene TRBV30, with D uncertain. Trimming took off 0 bases at V and 3 bases at J, with 8 bases between the two ends. CDR1 is GTSNPN, CDR2 SVGIG, per germline (reference sequence). This CDR3 region has 13 residues.

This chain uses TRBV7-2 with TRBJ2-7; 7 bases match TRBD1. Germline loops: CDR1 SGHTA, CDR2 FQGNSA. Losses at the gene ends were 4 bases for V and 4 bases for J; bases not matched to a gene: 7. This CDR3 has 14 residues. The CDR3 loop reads CASSSIWDSYEQYF. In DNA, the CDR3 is TGTGCCAGCAGCTCTATCTGGGACAGTTACGAGCAGTACTTC.

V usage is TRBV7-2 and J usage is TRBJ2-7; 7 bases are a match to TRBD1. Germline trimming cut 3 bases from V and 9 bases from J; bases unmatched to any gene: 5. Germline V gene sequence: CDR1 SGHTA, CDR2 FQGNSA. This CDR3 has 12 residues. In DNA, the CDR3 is TGTGCCAGCAGCTTTTCCCGGGACAGGCAGTACTTC. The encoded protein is CASSFSRDRQYF.

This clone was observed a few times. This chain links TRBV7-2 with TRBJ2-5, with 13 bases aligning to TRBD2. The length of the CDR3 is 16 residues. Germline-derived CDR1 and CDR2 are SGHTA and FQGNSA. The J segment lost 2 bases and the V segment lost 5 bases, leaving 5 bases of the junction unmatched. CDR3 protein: CASSVGLAGAQETQYF. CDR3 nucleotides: TGTGCCAGCAGCGTCGGACTAGCGGGGGCACAAGAGACCCAGTACTTC.

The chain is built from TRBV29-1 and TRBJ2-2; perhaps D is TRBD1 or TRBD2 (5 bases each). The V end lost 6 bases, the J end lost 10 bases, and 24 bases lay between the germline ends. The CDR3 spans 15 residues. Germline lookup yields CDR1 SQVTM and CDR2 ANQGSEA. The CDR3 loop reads CSVAGTPYSSVELFF. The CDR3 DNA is TGCAGCGTAGCCGGGACCCCTTATTCGTCTGTGGAGCTGTTTTTT.

In DNA form, the CDR3 reads TGTGCCAGCAGTTCGTTCCAGGGGGGTTTCTACGAGCAGTACTTC. This translates into CASSSFQGGFYEQYF. The J gene is TRBJ2-7, the V gene TRBV27; a weak D match, TRBD1 (7 bases). This CDR3 region has 15 residues. V was pared by 4 bases and J by 3 bases, with 16 bases between. From germline, CDR1 is MNHEY and CDR2 SMNVEV (reference sequence).

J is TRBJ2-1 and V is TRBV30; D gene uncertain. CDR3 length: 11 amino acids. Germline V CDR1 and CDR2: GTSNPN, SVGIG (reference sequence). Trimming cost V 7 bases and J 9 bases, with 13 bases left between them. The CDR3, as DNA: TGTGCCTTATGGGTGATTGGTGAGCAGTTCTTC. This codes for CALWVIGEQFF.

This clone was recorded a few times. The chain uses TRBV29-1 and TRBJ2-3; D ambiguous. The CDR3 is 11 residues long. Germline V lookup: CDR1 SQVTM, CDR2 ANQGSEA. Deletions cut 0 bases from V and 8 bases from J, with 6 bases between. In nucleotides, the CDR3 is TGCAGCGTTGAAGATTGGGCTACGCAGTATTTT. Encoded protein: CSVEDWATQYF.

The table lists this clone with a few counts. As DNA, the CDR3 is TGCGCCAGCAGCCATATCCGACGCCTCTCCTACGAGCAGTACTTC. It specifies CASSHIRRLSYEQYF. The chain is built from TRBV4-3 and TRBJ2-7; D remains ambiguous. V lost 3 bases, J lost 0 bases, and 12 bases lay in between. CDR1 and CDR2 (germline): LGHNA, YSLEER. CDR3 size: 15 residues.

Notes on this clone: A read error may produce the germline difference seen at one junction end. This CDR3 is CASINRDGRTNF. The CDR3 DNA is TGCGCCAGCATCAACAGGGACGGGAGAACAAACTTC. The gene calls are TRBV10-2 and TRBJ2-7, with D perhaps being TRBD1 or TRBD2 (6 bases each). CDR1 WSHSY and CDR2 SAAADI come from the germline V gene. This CDR3 comprises 12 residues.

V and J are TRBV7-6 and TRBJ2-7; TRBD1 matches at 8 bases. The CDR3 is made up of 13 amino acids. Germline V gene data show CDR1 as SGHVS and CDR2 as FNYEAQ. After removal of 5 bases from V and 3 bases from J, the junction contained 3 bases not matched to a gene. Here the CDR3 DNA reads TGTGCCAGCAGCCAAGACAGGGGCTACGAGCAGTACTTC. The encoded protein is CASSQDRGYEQYF.

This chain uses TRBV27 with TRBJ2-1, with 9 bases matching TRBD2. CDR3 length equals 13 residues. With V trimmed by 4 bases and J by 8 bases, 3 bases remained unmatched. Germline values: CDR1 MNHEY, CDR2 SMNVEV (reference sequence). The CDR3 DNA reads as TGTGCCAGCAGTTCCCTAGCGGGGTATGAGCAGTTCTTC. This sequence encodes CASSSLAGYEQFF.

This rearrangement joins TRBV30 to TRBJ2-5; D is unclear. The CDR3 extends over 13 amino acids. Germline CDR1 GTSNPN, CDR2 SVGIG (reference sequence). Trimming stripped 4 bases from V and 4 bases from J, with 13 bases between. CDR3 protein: CAWTTPGGETQYF. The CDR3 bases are TGTGCCTGGACCACCCCGGGTGGAGAGACCCAGTACTTC.

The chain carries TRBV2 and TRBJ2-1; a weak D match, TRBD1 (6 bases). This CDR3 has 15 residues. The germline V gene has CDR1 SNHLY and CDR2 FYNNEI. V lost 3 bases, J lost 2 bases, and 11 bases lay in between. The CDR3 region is CASSEVQGTYNEQFF. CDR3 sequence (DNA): TGTGCCAGCAGTGAGGTACAGGGTACCTACAATGAGCAGTTCTTC.

CDR3 region: CSAPSHRSNTEAFF. The CDR3 coding sequence is TGCAGCGCCCCTTCCCACAGATCGAACACTGAAGCTTTCTTT. The chain uses TRBV29-1 and TRBJ1-1; D unclear. Trimming stripped 7 bases from V and 1 base from J, with 16 bases between. The CDR3 is 14 amino acids. The germline gives CDR1 SQVTM, CDR2 ANQGSEA.

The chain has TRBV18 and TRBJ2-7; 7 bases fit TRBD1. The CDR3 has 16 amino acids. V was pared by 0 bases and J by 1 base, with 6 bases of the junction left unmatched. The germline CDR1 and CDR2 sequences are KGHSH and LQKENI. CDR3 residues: CASSPPRRQGSYEQYF. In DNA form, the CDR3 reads TGTGCCAGCTCACCACCTCGGCGACAGGGTTCCTACGAGCAGTACTTC. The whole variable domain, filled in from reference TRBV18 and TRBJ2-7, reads NAGVMQNPRHLVRRRGQEARLRCSPMKGHSHVYWYRQLPEEGLKFMVYLQKENIIDESGMPKERFSAEFPKEGPSILRIQQVVRGDSAAYFCASSPPRRQGSYEQYFGPGTRLTVT.

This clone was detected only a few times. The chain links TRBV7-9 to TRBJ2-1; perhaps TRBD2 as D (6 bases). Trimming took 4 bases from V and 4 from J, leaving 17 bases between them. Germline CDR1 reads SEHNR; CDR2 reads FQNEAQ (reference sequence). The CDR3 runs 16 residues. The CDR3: CASSYGGTLVYNEQFF. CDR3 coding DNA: TGTGCCAGCAGCTATGGGGGGACCCTAGTTTACAATGAGCAGTTCTTC.

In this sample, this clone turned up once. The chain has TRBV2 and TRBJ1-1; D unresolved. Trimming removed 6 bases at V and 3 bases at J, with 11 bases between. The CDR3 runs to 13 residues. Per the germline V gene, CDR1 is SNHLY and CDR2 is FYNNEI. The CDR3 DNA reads TGTGCCAGCAGCGCAGACCGAGACACTGAAGCTTTCTTT. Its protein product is CASSADRDTEAFF.